These 14 T cell receptor beta chains originate from one sample sequenced in a study of cytomegalovirus exposure and HLA in healthy donors. PCR used 60 Vbeta primers and 13 Jbeta primers. Measured with immunoSEQ multiplex PCR; TCRdb has only the in-frame clones, and not every one. In the table there are about 160,000 clones, about three quarters of which are singletons. The sample consisted of PBMCs. The receptor source for this set is a female donor in good health and CMV-seronegative.

The chain has TRBV11-2 and TRBJ2-2, with D possibly being TRBD1 (6 bases). The germline CDR1 and CDR2 sequences are SGHAT and FQNNGV. The CDR3 is 16 residues long. Trimming removed 6 bases from V and 1 base from J, with 15 bases in between. The CDR3 protein is CASRKGRTENTGELFF. Written as DNA, the CDR3 is TGTGCCAGCAGAAAGGGGCGGACAGAGAACACCGGGGAGCTGTTTTTT.

Only a few counts were recorded for this clone. The rearrangement links TRBV27 to TRBJ1-2, with 7 bases matching TRBD1. The CDR3 loop spans 16 amino acids. Trimming at V came to 5 bases and at J to 1 base, leaving 10 bases not matched to a gene. CDR1 and CDR2 (germline): MNHEY, SMNVEV (reference sequence). DNA for the CDR3: TGTGCCAGCAGTCTTTACACAGGGGCCCTTAACTATGGCTACACCTTC. Protein product: CASSLYTGALNYGYTF.

CDR3 sequence: CASSPGTGGSYEQYF. Written as DNA, the CDR3 is TGTGCCAGCAGCCCCGGGACAGGGGGTTCCTACGAGCAGTACTTC. This chain links TRBV7-7 with TRBJ2-7; 11 positions match TRBD1. The CDR3 consists of 15 residues. Germline V lookup: CDR1 SSHAT, CDR2 FNYEAQ (reference sequence). V shed 5 bases, J shed 1 base, and the junction held 4 bases outside the gene matches.

This clone occurred many times. The rearrangement links TRBV19 to TRBJ2-7; the match to TRBD2 covers 12 bases. The length of the CDR3 is 13 residues. The germline V gene has CDR1 LNHDA and CDR2 SQIVND (reference sequence). With 6 bases clipped from V and 7 bases from J, the junction kept 4 bases outside the gene matches. The CDR3 loop reads CASRLAGGDEQYF. The CDR3, as DNA: TGTGCCAGTAGACTAGCGGGAGGAGATGAGCAGTACTTC.

The CDR3 region is CASSSGQPSYNEQFF. The CDR3 DNA reads as TGTGCCAGCAGCTCGGGACAGCCATCCTACAATGAGCAGTTCTTC. V usage is TRBV7-2 and J usage is TRBJ2-1, with TRBD1 identical over 7 bases. The CDR3 covers 15 residues. Germline V gene data show CDR1 as SGHTA and CDR2 as FQGNSA. The V segment lost 4 bases and the J segment 1 base; nucleotides outside the gene matches: 4.

The rearrangement joins TRBV7-9 to TRBJ2-3; 7 nucleotides match TRBD2. CDR1 SEHNR and CDR2 FQNEAQ come from the germline V gene (reference sequence). With V trimmed by 0 bases and J by 4 bases, 4 bases remained unmatched. This CDR3 has 15 amino acids. The CDR3 nucleotides read TGTGCCAGCAGCTTAGCGGGAGGGCCTTCAGATACGCAGTATTTT. Its translation is CASSLAGGPSDTQYF.

Here the CDR3 DNA reads TGCAGCGTAGATCCGGGACAGGGGCTGCGGGGCTACACCTTC. Amino acid sequence: CSVDPGQGLRGYTF. The chain recombines TRBV29-1 with TRBJ1-2, with TRBD1 matching 10 bases. The CDR3 runs 14 residues. CDR1 SQVTM and CDR2 ANQGSEA come from the germline V gene. V was clipped by 6 bases and J by 8 bases; unmatched bases: 12. The full variable domain, rest sourced from reference TRBV29-1 and TRBJ1-2, is SAVISQKPSRDICQRGTSLTIQCQVDSQVTMMFWYRQQPGQSLTLIATANQGSEATYESGFVIDKFPISRPNLTFSTLTVSNMSPEDSSIYLCSVDPGQGLRGYTFGSGTRLTVV.

J is TRBJ1-3 and V is TRBV6-5; TRBD1 matches 9 bases. Germline CDR1 MNHEY, CDR2 SVGAGI. The CDR3 runs 15 residues. V lost 4 bases to trimming and J lost 2 bases; unmatched junction nucleotides: 3. The CDR3, as DNA: TGTGCCAGCAGTTTCACAGGGGGCACTGGAAACACCATATATTTT. Residues: CASSFTGGTGNTIYF.

This clone was seen only once. V gene TRBV14 combines with J gene TRBJ2-7; TRBD2 matches at 13 bases. The CDR3 is 16 amino acids. Germline CDR1 and CDR2: SGHDN and FVKESK. The junction had 7 bases not matched to a gene; V was cut back by 2 bases and J by 6 bases. The CDR3 here is CASSQFGLAGAGEQYF. In nucleotides, the CDR3 is TGTGCCAGCAGCCAATTTGGACTAGCGGGGGCCGGCGAGCAGTACTTC.

This clone has just a few counts. This chain uses TRBV10-3 with TRBJ1-1; D is possibly TRBD1 (6 bases). Germline loops: CDR1 ENHRY, CDR2 SYGVKD. The CDR3 sequence is 16 residues long. Trimming took off 2 bases at V and 4 bases at J, with 17 bases between the two ends. CDR3 nucleotide sequence: TGTGCCATCAGTGAGGGGCAGGGGACGCGTGCCACTGAAGCTTTCTTT. Translated: CAISEGQGTRATEAFF.

The chain's CDR3 is CASSPGGYGYTF. CDR3 nucleotides: TGTGCCAGCAGTCCAGGTGGCTATGGCTACACCTTC. The chain joins TRBV25-1 to TRBJ1-2; D call uncertain. The V gene's germline CDR1 is MGHDK and CDR2 SYGVNS. The V end was cut by 5 bases, the J end by 4 bases, with 8 bases between. The CDR3 length is 12 residues.

The chain recombines TRBV10-3 with TRBJ1-4, with D unresolved. Looked up from germline, CDR1 is ENHRY and CDR2 is SYGVKD. V was pared by 0 bases and J by 4 bases, with 9 bases between. The CDR3 consists of 15 residues. This chain's CDR3 is CAISESAGGNEKLFF. The CDR3 nucleotides are TGTGCCATCAGTGAGTCTGCAGGAGGTAATGAAAAACTGTTTTTT.

This chain links TRBV6-6 with TRBJ1-1, with 7 bases identical to TRBD1. V was clipped by 8 bases and J by 6 bases; unmatched bases: 15. Germline CDR1 and CDR2: MNHNY and SVGAGI (reference sequence). The CDR3 is 15 amino acids. CDR3 nucleotides: TGTGCCAGCGGGGAGATCGACAGGGCCAGCTCTGAAGCTTTCTTT. Protein: CASGEIDRASSEAFF.

The chain combines TRBV7-6 with TRBJ2-7; 7 nucleotides line up with TRBD1. Trimming at V came to 3 bases and at J to 0 bases, leaving 11 bases not matched to a gene. Germline loops: CDR1 SGHVS, CDR2 FNYEAQ. The CDR3 is 17 amino acids. The CDR3 DNA follows: TGTGCCAGCAGCTTGAGTTTGGACAGGCGGATCTCCTACGAGCAGTACTTC. As protein: CASSLSLDRRISYEQYF.